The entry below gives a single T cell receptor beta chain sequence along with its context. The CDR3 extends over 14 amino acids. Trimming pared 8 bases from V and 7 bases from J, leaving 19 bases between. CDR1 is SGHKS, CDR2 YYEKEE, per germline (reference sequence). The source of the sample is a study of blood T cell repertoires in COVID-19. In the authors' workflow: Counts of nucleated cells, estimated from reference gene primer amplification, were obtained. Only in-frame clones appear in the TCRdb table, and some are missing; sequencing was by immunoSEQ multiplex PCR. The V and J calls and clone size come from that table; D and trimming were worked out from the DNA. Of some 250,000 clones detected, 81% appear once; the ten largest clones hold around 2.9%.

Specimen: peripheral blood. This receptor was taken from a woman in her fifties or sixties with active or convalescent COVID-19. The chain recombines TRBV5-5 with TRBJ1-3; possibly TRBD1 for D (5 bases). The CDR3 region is CASSLAERGNTIYF. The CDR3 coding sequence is TGTGCCAGTAGTTTGGCTGAGCGGGGGAACACCATATATTTT.